The 8 T cell receptor beta chains presented below share a single source sample, sequenced in a study of cytomegalovirus exposure and HLA in healthy donors. Researchers ran the PCR with 60 Vbeta and 13 Jbeta primers. Libraries were prepared by immunoSEQ multiplex PCR; TCRdb keeps only in-frame clonotypes and omits some of them. In the table there are roughly 180,000 clones, about 80% of which are singletons. The sample taken for sequencing was PBMCs. All receptors come from a woman aged 60-75 years in good health and CMV-seropositive.

The genes are TRBV11-2 and TRBJ2-7, with no clear D. The ends were cut back, 4 bases at V and 4 bases at J, with 5 bases in the middle. CDR3 length equals 11 residues. Germline V lookup: CDR1 SGHAT, CDR2 FQNNGV. The DNA for the CDR3 is TGTGCCAGCAGCTACCGGTACGAGCAGTACTTC. Protein sequence: CASSYRYEQYF. The full variable domain, completed using reference TRBV11-2 and TRBJ2-7, is EAGVAQSPRYKIIEKRQSVAFWCNPISGHATLYWYQQILGQGPKLLIQFQNNGVVDDSQLPKDRFSAERLKGVDSTLKIQPAKLEDSAVYLCASSYRYEQYFGPGTRLTVT.

V usage is TRBV5-1 and J usage is TRBJ1-1; D is unclear. Germline V gives CDR1 SGHRS, CDR2 YFSETQ. V was pared by 4 bases and J by 6 bases, with 13 bases between. The CDR3 spans 13 residues. This CDR3 reads CASSRMTGSEAFF. CDR3 DNA: TGCGCCAGCAGCCGAATGACTGGCTCTGAAGCTTTCTTT.

The rearrangement links TRBV30 to TRBJ2-5, with 7 bases identical to TRBD2. The V gene end was trimmed by 4 bases and the J gene end by 4 bases; junction bases not matched to a gene: 9. Germline-derived CDR1 and CDR2 are GTSNPN and SVGIG (reference sequence). This CDR3 spans 14 amino acids. The CDR3, as DNA: TGTGCCTGGAATACAGGAGGGAGGGGAGAGACCCAGTACTTC. Translation: CAWNTGGRGETQYF.

Notes on this clone: The germline gene is not matched at one end of the junction; a read error may be the cause. The chain is built from TRBV7-7 and TRBJ2-7; no clear D. The CDR3 length is 12 residues. Germline V gene data show CDR1 as SSHAT and CDR2 as FNYEAQ (reference sequence). In DNA, the CDR3 is TGTGCTAGCAGCGCTCCAGTCTACGAGCAGTACTTC. It specifies CASSAPVYEQYF.

The V call is TRBV7-2, the J call TRBJ1-2; 7 nucleotides match TRBD1. Germline V gene lookup returns CDR1 SGHTA and CDR2 FQGNSA. The CDR3 is 17 residues long. Trimming took 1 base from V and 2 from J; bases not matched to a gene: 10. The CDR3 sequence is CASSLESQGPLNYGYTF. In DNA, the CDR3 is TGTGCCAGCAGCTTAGAGTCACAGGGGCCCTTAAACTATGGCTACACCTTC.

The genes are TRBV29-1 and TRBJ2-3; maybe TRBD2 (5 bases). V was pared by 7 bases and J by 4 bases, with 12 bases between. This CDR3 spans 12 amino acids. Germline V gene sequence: CDR1 SQVTM, CDR2 ANQGSEA. CDR3 in DNA: TGCAGCGAGTCTGAGGGCCCAGATACGCAGTATTTT. The encoded protein is CSESEGPDTQYF.

This clone was seen a handful of times. The V and J genes are TRBV4-2 and TRBJ2-7; 9 bases line up with TRBD2. V shed 4 bases, J shed 3 bases, and the junction held 1 base outside the gene matches. In germline, CDR1 is LGHNA, CDR2 YNFKEQ. The CDR3 has 13 amino acids. CDR3 sequence reads: CASSPTSGYEQYF. For the CDR3, the DNA is TGTGCCAGCAGCCCGACTAGCGGCTACGAGCAGTACTTC.

This sequence joins TRBV7-2 and TRBJ2-7; a possible D gene is TRBD2 (5 bases). CDR3 length: 14 residues. Germline CDR1 SGHTA, CDR2 FQGNSA. Trimming shortened V by 0 bases and J by 2 bases, and 8 bases separated the two germline ends. The CDR3 region is CASSLAAGTYEQYF. CDR3 DNA sequence: TGTGCCAGCAGCTTAGCGGCCGGGACCTACGAGCAGTACTTC.